This TCR beta chain was profiled in a study of shared clonotypes between healthy human individuals. Points on this clone: The antigen is unknown.

Study-level findings and limits: Generally, estimated richness proved larger in naive subsets than it did in memory subsets.

The CDR3 totals 15 residues. Deletions cut 6 bases from V and 4 bases from J, with 16 bases between. Germline CDR1 is MNHEY and CDR2 is SMNVEV (reference sequence). Deep-level running was used for the assay. Replicate sorted-subset PCRs were loaded with around 210 ng DNA, 29,000 or so T cell genomes. Libraries were prepared by immunoSEQ multiplex PCR; TCRdb keeps only in-frame clonotypes and omits some of them. The sample includes hundreds of thousands of clones, about 95% seen only once; the top ten take 0.11%. Cells designated naive CD8 were CD45RO-negative and were positively selected for CCR7, with terminally differentiated effector memory CD45RA+ cells excluded. Donors were Caucasian adults residing in Nashville, Tennessee, USA.

Sequencing input: naive CD8+ T cells sorted from blood. This chain connects TRBV27 to TRBJ1-5, with unresolved D. The TCR originated in a woman aged 30 to 39 in good health. The CDR3 loop reads CASSLTRLGNQPQHF. As DNA, the CDR3 is TGTGCCAGCAGCCTGACACGGTTGGGGAATCAGCCCCAGCATTTT.